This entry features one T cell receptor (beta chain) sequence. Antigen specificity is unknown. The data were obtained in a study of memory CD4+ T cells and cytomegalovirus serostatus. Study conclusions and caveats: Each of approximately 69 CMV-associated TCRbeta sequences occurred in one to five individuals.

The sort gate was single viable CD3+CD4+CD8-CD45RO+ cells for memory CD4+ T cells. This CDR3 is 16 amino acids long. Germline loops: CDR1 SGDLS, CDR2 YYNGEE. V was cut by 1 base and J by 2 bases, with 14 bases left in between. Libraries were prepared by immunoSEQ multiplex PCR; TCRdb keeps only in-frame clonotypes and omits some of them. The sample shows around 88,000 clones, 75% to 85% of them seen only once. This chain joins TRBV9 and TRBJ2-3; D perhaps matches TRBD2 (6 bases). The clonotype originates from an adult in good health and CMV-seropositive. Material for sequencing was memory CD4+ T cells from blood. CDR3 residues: CASSVTASEHTDTQYF. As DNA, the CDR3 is TGTGCCAGCAGCGTAACAGCTAGCGAGCACACAGATACGCAGTATTTT. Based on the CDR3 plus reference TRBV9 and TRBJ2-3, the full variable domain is DSGVTQTPKHLITATGQRVTLRCSPRSGDLSVYWYQQSLDQGLQFLIQYYNGEERAKGNILERFSAQQFPDLHSELNLSSLELGDSALYFCASSVTASEHTDTQYFGPGTRLTVL.